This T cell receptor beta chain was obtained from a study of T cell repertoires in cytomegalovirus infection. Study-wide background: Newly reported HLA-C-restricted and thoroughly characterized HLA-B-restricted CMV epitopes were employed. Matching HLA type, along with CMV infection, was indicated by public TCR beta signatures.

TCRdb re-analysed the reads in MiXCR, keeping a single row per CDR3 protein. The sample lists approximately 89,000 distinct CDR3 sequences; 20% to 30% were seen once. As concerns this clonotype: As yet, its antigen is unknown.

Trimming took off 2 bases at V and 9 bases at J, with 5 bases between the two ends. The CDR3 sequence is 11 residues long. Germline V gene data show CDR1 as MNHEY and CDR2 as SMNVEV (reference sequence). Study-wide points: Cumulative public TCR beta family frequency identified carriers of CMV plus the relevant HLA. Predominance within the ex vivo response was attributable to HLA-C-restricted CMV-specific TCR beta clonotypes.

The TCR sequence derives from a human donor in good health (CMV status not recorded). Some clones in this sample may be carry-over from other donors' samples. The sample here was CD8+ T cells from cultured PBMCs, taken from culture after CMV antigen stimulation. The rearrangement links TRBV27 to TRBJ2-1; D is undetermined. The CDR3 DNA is TGTGCCAGCAGTTTAGGTAGTGAGCAGTTCTTC. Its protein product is CASSLGSEQFF.